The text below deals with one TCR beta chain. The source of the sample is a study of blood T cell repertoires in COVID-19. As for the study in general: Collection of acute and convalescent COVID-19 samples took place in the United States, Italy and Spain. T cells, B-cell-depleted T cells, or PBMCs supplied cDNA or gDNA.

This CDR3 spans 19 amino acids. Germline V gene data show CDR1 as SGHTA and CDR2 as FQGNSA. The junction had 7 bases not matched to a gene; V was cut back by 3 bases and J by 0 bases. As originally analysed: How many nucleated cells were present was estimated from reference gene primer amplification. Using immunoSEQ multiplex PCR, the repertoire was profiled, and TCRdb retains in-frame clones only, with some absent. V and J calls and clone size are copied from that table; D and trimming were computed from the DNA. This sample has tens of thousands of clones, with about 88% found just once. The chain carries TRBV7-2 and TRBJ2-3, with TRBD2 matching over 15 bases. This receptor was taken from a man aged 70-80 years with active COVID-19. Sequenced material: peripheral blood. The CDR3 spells CASSFPGTSGGPSTDTQYF. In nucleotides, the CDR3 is TGTGCCAGCAGCTTCCCCGGGACTAGCGGGGGGCCTAGCACAGATACGCAGTATTTT.